The present TCR beta chain was sequenced within a study of blood T cell repertoires in COVID-19. At the level of the study: The United States, Italy and Spain were the sources of the acute and convalescent COVID-19 samples. Sample material is recorded as cDNA or gDNA derived from T cells, B-cell-depleted T cells, or PBMCs.

Germline V gene lookup returns CDR1 LGHDT and CDR2 YNNKEL (reference sequence). The germline V and J ends were trimmed by 2 bases and 2 bases, with 7 bases remaining between them. CDR3 length: 15 amino acids. How the authors handled the data: From reference gene primer amplification, estimates of nucleated cell counts were derived. TCRdb's table, derived via immunoSEQ multiplex PCR, lists solely in-frame clones and lacks some. V and J calls and clone size are as listed in that table; D and trimming were resolved from the DNA. The repertoire consists of roughly 230,000 clones, with nearly 90% occurring once and the leading ten covering 3.5% to 5.5%.

Sequencing was carried out using peripheral blood. This chain joins TRBV3-1 (or the pseudogene TRBV3-2) and TRBJ2-6, with no clear D. The sequence derives from a woman aged 40 to 55 who had recovered from COVID-19. In DNA form, the CDR3 reads TGTGCCAGCAGCCAAATCAGGACTGGGGCCAACGTCCTGACTTTC. It yields the protein CASSQIRTGANVLTF.